This is a list of T cell receptor beta chains from one sample in a study of T cell changes during pregnancy in multiple sclerosis. Produced via immunoSEQ multiplex PCR; TCRdb's table is partial and in-frame only. Here the sample spans 55,000 to 75,000 clones, approximately 93% being singletons. The sequences come from CD8+ T cells from peripheral blood mononuclear cells, collected in the second trimester of pregnancy. The origin of the receptors is a female donor with multiple sclerosis, enrolled in a pregnancy study. CDR3s include the opening cysteine and the closing phenylalanine or tryptophan. Each record gives: V gene, clone size, D gene, J gene, CDR3 DNA, CDR3 protein. D genes are given only for firm matches. Clone size is stated in some rows and not others, as once, few, many or a class when expanded.

V: TRBV5-5
size: -
D: -
J: TRBJ2-7
DNA: TGTGCCAGCAGCTTGGTGGGGGGACGATACGAGCAGTACTTC
CDR3: CASSLVGGRYEQYF

V: TRBV5-4
size: -
D: -
J: TRBJ2-3
DNA: TGTGCCAGCAGCCCCTCCACAGATACGCAGTATTTT
CDR3: CASSPSTDTQYF

V: TRBV27
size: -
D: TRBD2
J: TRBJ2-7
DNA: TGTGCCAGCAGTTCCTCAGCCCGTATAGCGGGAACCTACGAGCAGTACTTC
CDR3: CASSSSARIAGTYEQYF

V: TRBV5-4
size: -
D: -
J: TRBJ2-7
DNA: TGTGCCAGCAGCTTGAATTCAGGCAGCTACGAGCAGTACTTC
CDR3: CASSLNSGSYEQYF

V: TRBV27
size: -
D: TRBD1
J: TRBJ2-7
DNA: TGTGCCAGCAGTTTATCTGGACAGGTGGTAGGTTCCGAGCAGTACTTC
CDR3: CASSLSGQVVGSEQYF

V: TRBV7-9
size: -
D: TRBD2
J: TRBJ2-1
DNA: TGTGCCAGCAGCTTAGCGGAAGCTAGCGGGAGCTATGAGCAGTTCTTC
CDR3: CASSLAEASGSYEQFF

V: TRBV7-9
size: few
D: -
J: TRBJ2-7
DNA: TGTGCCAGCAGCATCCTCTCGGGAGCCGCTAGCTACGAGCAGTACTTC
CDR3: CASSILSGAASYEQYF

V: TRBV4-3
size: -
D: TRBD1
J: TRBJ2-7
DNA: TGCGCCAGCAGCCAAGCAATTCTAGGGACAGTCGCCTACGAGCAGTACTTC
CDR3: CASSQAILGTVAYEQYF

V: TRBV9
size: -
D: TRBD2
J: TRBJ2-5
DNA: TGTGCCAGCAGCGGCGGGAGCGAAGAGACCCAGTACTTC
CDR3: CASSGGSEETQYF

V: TRBV7-2
size: -
D: TRBD2
J: TRBJ2-7
DNA: TGTGCCAGCAGCGAAGTTTGGTGGCGGGAGTCCTCCTACGAGCAGTACTTC
CDR3: CASSEVWWRESSYEQYF

V: TRBV19
size: -
D: TRBD1
J: TRBJ1-4
DNA: TGTGCCAGTAGTGAAGGGGGCGACCCCAATGAAAAACTGTTTTTT
CDR3: CASSEGGDPNEKLFF

V: TRBV10-1
size: -
D: TRBD2
J: TRBJ2-7
DNA: TGCGCCAGCAGTGAGCCGGGACTAGTGGACGAGCAGTACTTC
CDR3: CASSEPGLVDEQYF

V: TRBV28
size: medium-sized
D: TRBD1
J: TRBJ2-7
DNA: TGTGCCAGCAGGACAGGGTTGGGCTACGAGCAGTACTTC
CDR3: CASRTGLGYEQYF

V: TRBV19
size: -
D: -
J: TRBJ1-1
DNA: TGTGCCAGTAGTATAGTGGCAGGGCACACTGAAGCTTTCTTT
CDR3: CASSIVAGHTEAFF

V: TRBV6-5
size: -
D: -
J: TRBJ2-1
DNA: TGTGCCAGCAGTTACGGCCCACACCAGTTCTTC
CDR3: CASSYGPHQFF

V: TRBV27
size: -
D: TRBD2
J: TRBJ2-1
DNA: TGTGCCAGCAGTCTCCAGGGACTAGCGGGTAATGAGCAGTTCTTC
CDR3: CASSLQGLAGNEQFF

V: TRBV4-2
size: once
D: -
J: TRBJ2-3
DNA: TGTGCCAGCAGGGGCAATACGCAGTATTTT
CDR3: CASRGNTQYF

V: TRBV30
size: -
D: -
J: TRBJ1-1
DNA: TGTGCCTGGAGTGGGGCAGGCGGGGGTGAAGCTTTCTTT
CDR3: CAWSGAGGGEAFF

V: TRBV5-6
size: -
D: -
J: TRBJ2-2
DNA: TGTGCCAGCAGCTGGTATTTCTCAGGGGTCACCGGGGAGCTGTTTTTT
CDR3: CASSWYFSGVTGELFF

V: TRBV5-6
size: -
D: TRBD2
J: TRBJ2-5
DNA: TGTGCCAGCAGCTTCCGACTAGCGGGAGCGAAAGAGACCCAGTACTTC
CDR3: CASSFRLAGAKETQYF

V: TRBV27
size: -
D: -
J: TRBJ2-7
DNA: TGTGCCAGCAGTTGGGGCGGGGCCGGTGCCTACGAGCAGTACTTC
CDR3: CASSWGGAGAYEQYF

V: TRBV14
size: -
D: -
J: TRBJ2-3
DNA: TGTGCCAGCAGCCAAGATGAAGGACTAGGGGGTGATACGCAGTATTTT
CDR3: CASSQDEGLGGDTQYF

V: TRBV6-1
size: -
D: -
J: TRBJ1-1
DNA: TGTGCCAGCAGTGACGACTACTATAGCATGAACACTGAAGCTTTCTTT
CDR3: CASSDDYYSMNTEAFF

V: TRBV29-1
size: -
D: -
J: TRBJ1-3
DNA: TGCAGCGTTGAATCGGGTGTCTCTGGAAACACCATATATTTT
CDR3: CSVESGVSGNTIYF

V: TRBV27
size: -
D: TRBD2
J: TRBJ2-7
DNA: TGTGCCAGCAGTCAGCTTCTCGGACTAGGCTACGAGCAGTACTTC
CDR3: CASSQLLGLGYEQYF

V: TRBV6-5
size: -
D: TRBD1
J: TRBJ2-7
DNA: TGTGCCAGCAGTTTTGGACAGGGCGGCTACGAGCAGTACTTC
CDR3: CASSFGQGGYEQYF

V: TRBV27
size: -
D: -
J: TRBJ1-1
DNA: TGTGCCAGCAGTGTCGGTATGAACACTGAAGCTTTCTTT
CDR3: CASSVGMNTEAFF

V: TRBV7-3
size: -
D: -
J: TRBJ2-1
DNA: TGTGCCAGCAGCCCGCTCCAGGGGTTTCCCTACAATGAGCAGTTCTTC
CDR3: CASSPLQGFPYNEQFF

V: TRBV27
size: -
D: -
J: TRBJ1-1
DNA: TGTGCCAGCAGTTTTCTAGCGGACACTGAAGCTTTCTTT
CDR3: CASSFLADTEAFF

V: TRBV6-1
size: -
D: -
J: TRBJ1-1
DNA: TGTGCCAGCAGTGAAGATGGTGTGACTCAAGACACTGAAGCTTTCTTT
CDR3: CASSEDGVTQDTEAFF

V: TRBV11-2
size: -
D: -
J: TRBJ2-1
DNA: TGTGCCAGCAGCTTCAGGGTTGTTGAGCAGTTCTTC
CDR3: CASSFRVVEQFF

V: TRBV18
size: -
D: TRBD2
J: TRBJ2-1
DNA: TGTGCCAGCTCACCCGGGACTAGCGGGGACAATGAGCAGTTCTTC
CDR3: CASSPGTSGDNEQFF

V: TRBV4-1
size: -
D: -
J: TRBJ2-3
DNA: TGCGCCAGCAGCCTCGGTATTGTAACTAGCACAGATACGCAGTATTTT
CDR3: CASSLGIVTSTDTQYF

V: TRBV28
size: -
D: -
J: TRBJ2-1
DNA: TGTGCCAGCAGTTTTCAGGGTAATGAGCAGTTCTTC
CDR3: CASSFQGNEQFF

V: TRBV9
size: -
D: -
J: TRBJ2-1
DNA: TGTGCCAGCAGCGTAGAGCCAGGGGGGAGGAATGAGCAGTTCTTC
CDR3: CASSVEPGGRNEQFF

V: TRBV28
size: -
D: TRBD1
J: TRBJ2-7
DNA: TGTGCCAGCAGACAGGGGGCCTACGAGCAGTACTTC
CDR3: CASRQGAYEQYF

V: TRBV5-4
size: few
D: -
J: TRBJ1-1
DNA: TGTGCCAGCAGCTTGGCGTACACTGAAGCTTTCTTT
CDR3: CASSLAYTEAFF

V: TRBV7-9
size: -
D: TRBD2
J: TRBJ2-2
DNA: TGTGCCAGCAGCTTAGATCTAGCGGGACCTGGGGAGCTGTTTTTT
CDR3: CASSLDLAGPGELFF

V: TRBV27
size: -
D: -
J: TRBJ2-1
DNA: TGTGCCAGCAGTTTAGCAGGAATGGGGCAAAACAATGAGCAGTTCTTC
CDR3: CASSLAGMGQNNEQFF

V: TRBV5-8
size: -
D: TRBD1
J: TRBJ2-7
DNA: TGTGCCAGCAGCTTGGACAGGGGGCACGAGCAGTACTTC
CDR3: CASSLDRGHEQYF

V: TRBV27
size: once
D: -
J: TRBJ1-4
DNA: TGTGCCAGCAGTCTGGCGCGGGCAGCAACTAATGAAAAACTGTTTTTT
CDR3: CASSLARAATNEKLFF

V: TRBV27
size: -
D: -
J: TRBJ2-5
DNA: TGTGCCAGCACCCGAAGGGGTAGGGCTGAGGAGACCCAGTACTTC
CDR3: CASTRRGRAEETQYF

V: TRBV4-2
size: -
D: -
J: TRBJ1-2
DNA: TGTGCCAGCAGCCAAGATGGTCAGATCTATGGCTACACCTTC
CDR3: CASSQDGQIYGYTF

V: TRBV27
size: -
D: -
J: TRBJ2-7
DNA: TGTGCCAGCAGCGCTTTTGCGGGACCCAACGAGCAGTACTTC
CDR3: CASSAFAGPNEQYF

V: TRBV19
size: -
D: -
J: TRBJ2-5
DNA: TGTGCCAGTAGTCCCAGACTATCGGGGGCCCAGTACTTC
CDR3: CASSPRLSGAQYF

V: TRBV28
size: -
D: -
J: TRBJ2-7
DNA: TGTGCCAGCATCGGGAGCTCCTACGAGCAGTACTTC
CDR3: CASIGSSYEQYF

V: TRBV7-9
size: -
D: -
J: TRBJ2-1
DNA: TGTGCCAGCAGCTTACCGACTCACAATGAGCAGTTCTTC
CDR3: CASSLPTHNEQFF